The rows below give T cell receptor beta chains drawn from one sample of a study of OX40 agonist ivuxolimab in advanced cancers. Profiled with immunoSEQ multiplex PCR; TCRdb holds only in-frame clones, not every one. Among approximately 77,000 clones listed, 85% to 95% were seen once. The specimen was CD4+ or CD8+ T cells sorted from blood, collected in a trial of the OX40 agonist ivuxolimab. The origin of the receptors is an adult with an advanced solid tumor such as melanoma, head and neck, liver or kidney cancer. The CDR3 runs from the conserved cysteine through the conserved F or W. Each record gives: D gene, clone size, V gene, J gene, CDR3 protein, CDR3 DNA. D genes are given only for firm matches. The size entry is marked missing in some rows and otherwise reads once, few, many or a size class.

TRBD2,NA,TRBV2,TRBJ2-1,CASSGLAGGLHEQFF,TGTGCCAGCAGTGGACTAGCGGGGGGGCTTCACGAGCAGTTCTTC
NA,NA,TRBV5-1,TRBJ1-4,CASSWMGEKLFF,TGCGCCAGCAGCTGGATGGGTGAAAAACTGTTTTTT
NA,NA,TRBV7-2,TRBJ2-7,CASAQGSFYEQYF,TGTGCCAGTGCCCAGGGCTCGTTCTACGAGCAGTACTTC
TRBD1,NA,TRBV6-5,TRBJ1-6,CASSRVDRANSPLHF,TGTGCCAGCAGCCGAGTCGACAGGGCTAATTCACCCCTCCACTTT
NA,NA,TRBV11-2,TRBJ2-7,CASSSGQPYEQYF,TGTGCCAGCAGCTCCGGACAGCCCTACGAGCAGTACTTC
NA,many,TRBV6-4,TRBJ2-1,CASSDRDNNEQFF,TGTGCCAGCAGTGACCGGGACAACAATGAGCAGTTCTTC
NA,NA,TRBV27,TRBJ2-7,CASSQGPEQYF,TGTGCCAGCTCCCAGGGTCCCGAGCAGTACTTC
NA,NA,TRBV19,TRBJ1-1,CASSIVPKENTEAFF,TGTGCCAGTAGTATAGTGCCAAAAGAGAACACTGAAGCTTTCTTT
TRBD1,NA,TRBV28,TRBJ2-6,CASSLLLRQGEAGANVLTF,TGTGCCAGCAGTTTATTGTTGCGACAGGGAGAGGCGGGGGCCAACGTCCTGACTTTC
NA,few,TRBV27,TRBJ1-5,CASSLYGLNQPQHF,TGTGCCAGCAGTTTATACGGCCTTAATCAGCCCCAGCATTTT
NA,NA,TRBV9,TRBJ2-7,CASSVDGGREQYF,TGTGCCAGCAGCGTAGATGGGGGTAGGGAGCAGTACTTC
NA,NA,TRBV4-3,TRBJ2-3,CASSQLQYRTTQYF,TGCGCCAGCAGCCAATTACAGTACAGGACTACGCAGTATTTT
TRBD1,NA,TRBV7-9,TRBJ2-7,CASSSVGGTGTYEQYF,TGTGCCAGCAGCTCCGTTGGAGGGACAGGGACCTACGAGCAGTACTTC
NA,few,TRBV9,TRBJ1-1,CASSVGQLNTEAFF,TGTGCCAGCAGCGTAGGACAGCTGAACACTGAAGCTTTCTTT
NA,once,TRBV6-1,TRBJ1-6,CASSVLQNSPLHF,TGTGCCAGCAGTGTACTACAGAATTCACCCCTCCACTTT
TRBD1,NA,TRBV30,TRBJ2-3,CAWTGGLGTDTQYF,TGTGCCTGGACAGGGGGCCTTGGAACAGATACGCAGTATTTT
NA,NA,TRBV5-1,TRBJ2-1,CASSWTGPPGNEQFF,TGCGCCAGCAGCTGGACGGGGCCTCCGGGCAATGAGCAGTTCTTC
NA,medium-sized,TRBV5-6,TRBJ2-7,CASSPGVGHYEQYF,TGTGCCAGCAGTCCGGGGGTTGGCCACTACGAGCAGTACTTC
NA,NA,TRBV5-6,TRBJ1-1,CASSLRTAEAFF,TGTGCCAGCAGCCTGCGGACGGCTGAAGCTTTCTTT
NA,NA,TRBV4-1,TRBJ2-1,CASSQGHAGIDNEQFF,TGCGCCAGCAGCCAAGGGCACGCGGGGATCGACAATGAGCAGTTCTTC
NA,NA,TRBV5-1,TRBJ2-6,CASLEGGGITGANVLTF,TGCGCCAGTCTTGAGGGGGGCGGAATAACTGGGGCCAACGTCCTGACTTTC
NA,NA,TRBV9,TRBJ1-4,CASSVGGSNEKLFF,TGTGCCAGCAGCGTAGGAGGCAGTAATGAAAAACTGTTTTTT
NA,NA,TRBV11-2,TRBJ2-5,CASSLIGETQYF,TGTGCCAGCAGCTTAATCGGAGAGACCCAGTACTTC
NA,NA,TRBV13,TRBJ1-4,CASSLEYSEHPEKLFF,TGTGCCAGCAGCTTAGAGTATTCAGAACACCCGGAAAAACTGTTTTTT
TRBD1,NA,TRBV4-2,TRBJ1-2,CASSWDSNYGYTF,TGTGCCAGCAGTTGGGACAGTAACTATGGCTACACCTTC
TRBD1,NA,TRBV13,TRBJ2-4,CASSLAGTGKNIQYF,TGTGCCAGCAGCCTAGCCGGGACAGGAAAAAACATTCAGTACTTC
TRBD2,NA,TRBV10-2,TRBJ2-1,CATSSGVDEQFF,TGCGCCACGTCTAGCGGGGTGGATGAGCAGTTCTTC
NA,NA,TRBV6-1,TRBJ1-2,CASSETVGRTIYGYTF,TGTGCCAGCAGTGAAACCGTGGGCAGGACTATCTATGGCTACACCTTC
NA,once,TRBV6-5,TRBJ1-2,CASSYDSGGEQGYTF,TGTGCCAGCAGTTACGATTCGGGGGGAGAGCAGGGCTACACCTTC
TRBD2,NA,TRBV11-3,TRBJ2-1,CASSPGLAGEQFF,TGTGCCAGCAGCCCGGGACTAGCGGGGGAGCAGTTCTTC
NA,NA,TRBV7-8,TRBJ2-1,CASRNTSGSYNEQFF,TGTGCCAGCAGGAACACCAGCGGCTCCTACAATGAGCAGTTCTTC
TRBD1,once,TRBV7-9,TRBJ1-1,CASSQGARLNTEAFF,TGTGCCAGCAGCCAGGGGGCTCGGTTGAACACTGAAGCTTTCTTT
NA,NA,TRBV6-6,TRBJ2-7,CASSYSEGEGLYEQYF,TGTGCCAGCAGTTACTCGGAGGGAGAGGGGCTATACGAGCAGTACTTC
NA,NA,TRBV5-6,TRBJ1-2,CASSLATDNYGYTF,TGTGCCAGCAGCTTGGCTACAGATAACTATGGCTACACCTTC
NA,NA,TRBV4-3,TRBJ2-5,CASSPGWTQETQYF,TGCGCCAGCAGCCCTGGCTGGACCCAAGAGACCCAGTACTTC
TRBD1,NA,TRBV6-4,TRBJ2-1,CASRGDRGDNEQFF,TGTGCCAGCAGGGGGGACAGGGGAGACAATGAGCAGTTCTTC
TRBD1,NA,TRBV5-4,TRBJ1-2,CASSWPDREVGGYTF,TGTGCCAGCAGCTGGCCGGACAGGGAAGTAGGTGGCTACACCTTC
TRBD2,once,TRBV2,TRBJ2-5,CASKSGGLADQETQYF,TGTGCCAGCAAAAGTGGGGGACTAGCGGACCAAGAGACCCAGTACTTC
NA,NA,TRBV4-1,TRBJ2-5,CASSQGMGVETQYF,TGCGCCAGCAGCCAAGGGATGGGGGTTGAGACCCAGTACTTC
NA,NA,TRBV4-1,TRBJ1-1,CASSGDPNTEAFF,TGCGCCAGCTCTGGGGACCCGAACACTGAAGCTTTCTTT
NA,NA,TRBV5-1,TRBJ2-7,CASSLGTRAVEQYF,TGCGCCAGCAGCTTAGGTACGCGCGCCGTCGAGCAGTACTTC
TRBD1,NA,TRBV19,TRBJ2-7,CASSIGTGLYEQYF,TGTGCCAGTAGTATAGGGACAGGGCTCTACGAGCAGTACTTC
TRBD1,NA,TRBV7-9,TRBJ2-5,CASSPPDRGIQETQYF,TGTGCCAGCAGCCCACCGGACAGGGGGATCCAAGAGACCCAGTACTTC
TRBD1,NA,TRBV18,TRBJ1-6,CASSPDRVENSPLHF,TGTGCCAGCTCACCGGACAGGGTGGAAAATTCACCCCTCCACTTT
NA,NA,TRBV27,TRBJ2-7,CASSLSDSYEQYF,TGTGCCAGCAGTTTATCAGACAGCTACGAGCAGTACTTC
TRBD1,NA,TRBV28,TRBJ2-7,CASSLPTGEDYEQYF,TGTGCCAGCAGTTTACCGACAGGGGAAGACTACGAGCAGTACTTC